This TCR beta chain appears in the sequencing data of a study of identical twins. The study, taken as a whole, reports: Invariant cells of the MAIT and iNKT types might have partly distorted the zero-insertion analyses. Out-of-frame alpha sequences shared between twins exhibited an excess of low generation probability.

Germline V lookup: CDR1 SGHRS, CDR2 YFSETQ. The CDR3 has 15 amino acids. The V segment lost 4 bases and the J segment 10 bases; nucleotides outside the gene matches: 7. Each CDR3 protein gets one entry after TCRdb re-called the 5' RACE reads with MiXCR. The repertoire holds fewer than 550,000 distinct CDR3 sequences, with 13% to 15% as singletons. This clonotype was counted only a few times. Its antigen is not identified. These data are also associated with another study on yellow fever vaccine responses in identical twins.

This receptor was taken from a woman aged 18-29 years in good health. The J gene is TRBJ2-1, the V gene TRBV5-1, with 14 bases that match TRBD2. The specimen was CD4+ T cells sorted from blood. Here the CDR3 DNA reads TGCGCCAGCAGCCGCGGACTAGCGGGAGGTGGGGAGCAGTTCTTC. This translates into CASSRGLAGGGEQFF.